What follows describes a single TCR beta chain. This clonotype has at least ten counts. Its binding antigen is unknown. Per-base quality was not reported, and no clone a single base away is much larger than it. The data were produced on an Illumina HiSeq 2500. Quantitative 5'-RACE with molecular barcodes was the method used to prepare the TCR beta libraries. In the original analysis: A new computational method, built on a probabilistic model of VDJ rearrangement, was used to identify disease-linked TCR variants. TCRdb's own reprocessing of the public reads used fastp at Q25 and MiXCR and kept productive beta chains. Every CDR3 protein is listed once, alongside the most common genes and DNA of its rows. What appears here as the V and J calls and clone size reflects TCRdb's work, not the paper's. The sample table shows approximately 43,000 distinct CDR3 sequences, and under 5% are seen once. The ten largest make up approximately 4% of the sample.

CDR1 and CDR2, per the germline V gene, are SGDLS and YYNGEE. Measured from the cysteine to the phenylalanine, the CDR3 is 16 residues long. Only the CDR3 region is kept as DNA, spanning 48 bases read in frame from base 1. Here V drops 0 bases and J drops 0 bases, and the junction holds 5 bases not matched to any gene. The data derive from a study of CD8 T cells in ankylosing spondylitis (dated by TCRdb to about 2017). For the wider study: To find TCR variants linked to disease, the study profiled T cell receptor beta repertoires in ankylosing spondylitis patients and healthy donors. In total, the full study cohort was made up of roughly 110 healthy donors and 25 to 30 ankylosing spondylitis patients. Peripheral blood samples were taken, and synovial fluid was additionally collected from ankylosing spondylitis patients. Beyond this particular receptor, the publication reports: The disease-linked clones were reported as significantly enriched in matched synovial fluid samples from ankylosing spondylitis patients. Some motif variants had previously been reported in the synovial fluid and blood of reactive arthritis patients, which suggests shared mechanisms of disease initiation. A TCR beta motif made up of roughly eight highly homologous amino acid variants appeared to be characteristic of blood from ankylosing spondylitis patients. The disease-linked clones had a CD8+ phenotype and were found at relatively low frequencies in peripheral blood.

The V and J genes are TRBV9 and TRBJ1-1; 7 bases in between match TRBD1. The sample taken for sequencing was blood, either unsorted or a sorted T cell fraction (not recorded which). This sequence originates from a female donor with ankylosing spondylitis or in good health (not recorded which). Here the CDR3 is given as CASSVGLGTVNTEAFF. In nucleotides, the sequence is TGTGCCAGCAGCGTAGGGTTGGGGACAGTGAACACTGAAGCTTTCTTT.